This T cell receptor beta chain was documented in a study of blood T cell repertoires in COVID-19. Study summary: PBMCs, B-cell-depleted T cells, or T cells were the source of the cDNA or gDNA that made up the material.

The repertoire was sequenced with immunoSEQ multiplex PCR; TCRdb's copy has only in-frame clones and lacks some. The sample yields a few hundred thousand clones, roughly 90% seen once. Germline CDR1 and CDR2: SGHVS and FQNEAQ. With 5 bases clipped from V and 2 bases from J, the junction kept 12 bases outside the gene matches. The CDR3 covers 17 residues. This sequence was found in a woman in her twenties or thirties who had recovered from COVID-19. Sequencing input: PBMCs or T cells enriched from blood (not recorded which). The genes are TRBV7-8 and TRBJ2-7; 10 bases are a match to TRBD2. The CDR3 loop is CASSRGASGRVAYEQYF. CDR3 nucleotide sequence: TGTGCCAGCAGCCGAGGGGCTAGCGGGAGAGTAGCCTACGAGCAGTACTTC.